These 26 T cell receptor beta chains were all obtained from the same sample, sequenced in a study of regulatory T cells in long-lasting Graves disease. According to the study, TCR beta libraries were built with iRepertoire HTBI primers and CDR3-region Arm-PCR. MiXCR, run by TCRdb on the multiplex PCR reads, gives a single entry per CDR3 protein. Of 350,000 to 450,000 distinct CDR3 sequences listed, 21% were seen once; the top ten hold over 11%. Described time point: persistent/refractory GD, antithyroid drugs over 5 years with positive TRAb. The TCR library was prepared using RNA isolated from PBMCs. Sequences were derived from peripheral blood mononuclear cells (PBMCs), sampled when the disease was refractory, from a patient treated with antithyroid drugs. The receptors shown here come from a female donor with Graves disease.

The V and J genes are TRBV20-1 and TRBJ1-5; D remains unclear. This CDR3 spans 14 amino acids. V was clipped by 5 bases and J by 2 bases, with 13 bases between them. CDR1 and CDR2 from the germline V gene are DFQATT and SNEGSKA (reference sequence). The CDR3 DNA follows: TGCAGTGCTTCCGAGGCAGAGGGCAATCAGCCCCAGCATTTT. Residues: CSASEAEGNQPQHF.

This clonotype was detected a few times. DNA of the CDR3: TGTGCCAGCAGCTTCGGGCGGGGCTTTATCGGGGAGCTGTTTTTT. Translating it yields CASSFGRGFIGELFF. The rearrangement links TRBV7-9 to TRBJ2-2, with D perhaps TRBD2 (6 bases). The CDR3 sequence is 15 residues long. From germline, CDR1 is SEHNR and CDR2 FQNEAQ (reference sequence). V lost 3 bases to trimming and J lost 7 bases, with 15 bases between them.

In this sample, this clonotype turned up many times. The chain couples TRBV12-3 or TRBV12-4 to TRBJ1-6, with D uncertain. This CDR3 spans 15 amino acids. Trimming stripped 7 bases from V and 7 bases from J, with 17 bases between. CDR3 nucleotide sequence: TGTGCCAGCACCTCTACGGGCCTTCGGAATTCACCCCTCCACTTT. Translating gives CASTSTGLRNSPLHF.

This clonotype was detected many times. The V and J genes are TRBV2 and TRBJ1-1, with D unresolved. Germline values: CDR1 SNHLY, CDR2 FYNNEI. The V end was cut by 10 bases, the J end by 2 bases, with 14 bases between. The CDR3 loop spans 13 amino acids. For the CDR3, the DNA is TGTGCCATACGGGCAGGACGAAACACTGAAGCTTTCTTT. It is translated as CAIRAGRNTEAFF.

This clonotype was recorded at least ten times. The chain has TRBV28 and TRBJ2-7; 10 nucleotides line up with TRBD2. The trim removed 4 bases at V and 4 bases at J, leaving 7 bases unmatched. Germline CDR1 MDHEN, CDR2 SYDVKM. The CDR3 sequence is 15 residues long. CDR3 nucleotide sequence: TGTGCCAGCAGTTATCCTAGCGGGAGTTGGTACGAGCAGTACTTC. Amino acid sequence: CASSYPSGSWYEQYF.

This clonotype came up a few times. As DNA, the CDR3 is TGTGCCAGCAGTTACCTCGGGGGGGGGGCACATGGCTACACCTTC. Translation gives CASSYLGGGAHGYTF. V usage is TRBV6-5 and J usage is TRBJ1-2; D is possibly TRBD1 (6 bases). This CDR3 is 15 amino acids long. Deletions cut 2 bases from V and 6 bases from J, with 16 bases between. From germline, CDR1 is MNHEY and CDR2 SVGAGI.

This clonotype was detected many times. CDR3 residues: CASSRVGSNGNQPQHF. The CDR3 nucleotides are TGTGCCAGCAGCCGAGTGGGGAGCAACGGCAATCAGCCCCAGCATTTT. The V call is TRBV12-3 or TRBV12-4, the J call TRBJ1-5; D unclear. The CDR3 has 16 amino acids. V was cut by 6 bases and J by 2 bases, with 17 bases left in between.

A word on this clonotype: A clone one base away is much larger, so this may be a read error. The chain has TRBV12-3 or TRBV12-4 and TRBJ2-5; D is ambiguous. The CDR3 totals 12 residues. Trimming pared 4 bases from V and 13 bases from J, leaving 16 bases between. The CDR3 region is CASSSYSVALYF. CDR3 sequence (DNA): TGTGCCAGCAGTTCTTATTCGGTGGCCCTGTACTTC.

A few counts support this clonotype. This chain uses TRBV19 with TRBJ1-5, with 8 bases aligning to TRBD1. The germline gives CDR1 LNHDA, CDR2 SQIVND (reference sequence). The CDR3 sequence is 15 residues long. After removal of 7 bases from V and 6 bases from J, the junction contained 11 bases not matched to a gene. This chain's CDR3 is CASMGTGSGSQPQHF. DNA of the CDR3: TGTGCCAGTATGGGGACAGGTTCTGGGAGTCAGCCCCAGCATTTT.

This clonotype appeared many times. CDR3 bases: TGTGCCAGCAGTTCACAGGGAAATGAGCAGTTCTTC. The encoded protein is CASSSQGNEQFF. The chain combines TRBV2 with TRBJ2-1, with a possible D match to TRBD1 (6 bases). Trimming took off 5 bases at V and 7 bases at J, with 9 bases between the two ends. The CDR3 consists of 12 residues. Germline lookup yields CDR1 SNHLY and CDR2 FYNNEI.

The chain carries TRBV4-1 and TRBJ1-2; D unclear. Per germline, CDR1 MGHRA and CDR2 YSYEKL. Trimming pared 1 base from V and 1 base from J, leaving 10 bases between. CDR3 length: 15 amino acids. Written as DNA, the CDR3 is TGCGCCAGCAGCCAAGTCCCAGGTGATAACTATGGCTACACCTTC. As protein: CASSQVPGDNYGYTF.

This clonotype has at least ten counts. At one end the junction does not follow the germline gene, possibly because of a read error. This rearrangement joins TRBV7-2 to TRBJ2-7, with 9 bases aligning to TRBD2. CDR1 is SGHTA, CDR2 FQGNSA, per germline. This CDR3 spans 14 amino acids. The DNA of the CDR3 is TGTGCCAGCAGCCTAGCGGGGAGGGCTCACGAGCAGTACTTC. Amino acids: CASSLAGRAHEQYF.

This chain joins TRBV20-1 and TRBJ1-1; tentatively, D is TRBD1 (5 bases). The CDR3 is 14 amino acids. The V gene lost 4 bases and the J gene lost 2 bases, with 14 bases spanning the gap. The germline V gene encodes CDR1 DFQATT and CDR2 SNEGSKA (reference sequence). The CDR3 sequence is CSATGITHNTEAFF. In DNA form, the CDR3 reads TGCAGTGCTACAGGGATTACCCATAACACTGAAGCTTTCTTT.

The sample holds many counts of this clonotype. The chain employs TRBV28 and TRBJ1-2, with a possible D match to TRBD1 (6 bases). The CDR3 contains 14 residues. Germline-derived CDR1 and CDR2 are MDHEN and SYDVKM. V shed 6 bases and J shed 2 bases, with 13 bases lying between them. The CDR3 sequence: CASRNPGANYGYTF. CDR3 DNA sequence: TGTGCCAGCAGAAACCCAGGGGCGAACTATGGCTACACCTTC.

This clonotype was found once. The V call is TRBV6-1, the J call TRBJ2-1, with a weak D call TRBD2 (6 bases). V was cut by 3 bases and J by 6 bases, with 15 bases left in between. The CDR3 has 15 residues. CDR1 and CDR2 from the germline V gene are MNHNS and SASEGT. The DNA of the CDR3 is TGTGCCAGCAGTGACTGGTCGGGAGTCTTCAATGAGCAGTTCTTC. This sequence encodes CASSDWSGVFNEQFF.

The chain joins TRBV5-5 to TRBJ2-1; 10 bases match TRBD2. The germline V gene has CDR1 SGHKS and CDR2 YYEKEE (reference sequence). The CDR3 has 15 amino acids. V was pared by 5 bases and J by 4 bases, with 6 bases of the junction left unmatched. The CDR3 region is CASRVAGGTYNEQFF. The CDR3 coding sequence is TGTGCCAGCAGGGTAGCGGGAGGCACTTACAATGAGCAGTTCTTC.

The J gene is TRBJ2-3, the V gene TRBV11-2, with D possibly matching TRBD1 (7 bases). CDR1 and CDR2 (germline): SGHAT, FQNNGV. V was pared by 4 bases and J by 4 bases, with 15 bases between. CDR3 length: 15 residues. CDR3: CASSSPRGVADTQYF. Written as DNA, the CDR3 is TGTGCCAGCAGCTCCCCCAGGGGGGTGGCAGATACGCAGTATTTT. The full variable domain, rest sourced from reference TRBV11-2 and TRBJ2-3, is EAGVAQSPRYKIIEKRQSVAFWCNPISGHATLYWYQQILGQGPKLLIQFQNNGVVDDSQLPKDRFSAERLKGVDSTLKIQPAKLEDSAVYLCASSSPRGVADTQYFGPGTRLTVL.

Comment on this clonotype: A much larger clonotype is one base distant, so this may be a read error. This chain joins TRBV6-1 and TRBJ1-1; a weak D match, TRBD1 (5 bases). Per the germline V gene, CDR1 is MNHNS and CDR2 is SASEGT. CDR3 length: 14 amino acids. Deletions cut 8 bases from V and 4 bases from J, with 17 bases between. CDR3 DNA sequence: TGTGCCAGCTTCGGGACCAGGTTTGTCACTGAAGCTTTCTTT. Amino acid sequence: CASFGTRFVTEAFF.

Many counts were recorded for this clonotype. V usage is TRBV10-3 and J usage is TRBJ1-2, with 11 bases identical to TRBD1. The CDR3 is 12 residues long. V lost 10 bases and J lost 7; bases outside the gene matches: 5. Germline CDR1 reads ENHRY; CDR2 reads SYGVKD. CDR3: CATGTGGPGYTF. The CDR3, as DNA: TGTGCCACCGGGACAGGGGGACCTGGCTACACCTTC.

This clonotype was counted a few times. The gene calls are TRBV18 and TRBJ1-1, with a weak D call TRBD1 (6 bases). This CDR3 spans 16 amino acids. V gave up 3 bases and J gave up 1 base, with 15 bases separating them. The germline V gene has CDR1 KGHSH and CDR2 LQKENI. The CDR3 reads CASSPIVGGANTEAFF. As DNA, the CDR3 is TGTGCCAGCTCACCCATTGTCGGGGGGGCGAACACTGAAGCTTTCTTT.

This clonotype was seen repeatedly, ten times or more. This may be a read error: a much more frequent sequence differs by one nucleotide. The rearrangement links TRBV28 to TRBJ2-2; D ambiguous. The CDR3 has 11 residues. Germline lookup yields CDR1 MDHEN and CDR2 SYDVKM. The V gene lost 6 bases and the J gene lost 7 bases, with 6 bases spanning the gap. DNA of the CDR3: TGTGCCAGCAGCTTAAACGGGGAGCTGTTTTTT. Translation gives CASSLNGELFF.

The sample holds many counts of this clonotype. The chain carries TRBV2 and TRBJ2-7; 8 bases agree with TRBD1. The CDR3 runs to 15 residues. The V gene end was trimmed by 3 bases and the J gene end by 3 bases; junction bases not matched to a gene: 7. The germline gives CDR1 SNHLY, CDR2 FYNNEI. This CDR3 reads CASSDTGTGGYEQYF. CDR3 nucleotide sequence: TGTGCCAGCAGTGATACCGGGACAGGCGGCTACGAGCAGTACTTC.

The chain carries TRBV5-6 and TRBJ1-1, with TRBD1 as a possible D gene (5 bases). The V end was cut by 1 base, the J end by 2 bases, with 9 bases between. The CDR3 sequence is 14 residues long. CDR1 is SGHDT and CDR2 is YYEEEE in the germline V gene. In nucleotides, the CDR3 is TGTGCCAGCAGCTTGCGGGGGATAAACACTGAAGCTTTCTTT. It yields the protein CASSLRGINTEAFF.

Only a few counts were recorded for this clonotype. This rearrangement joins TRBV5-5 to TRBJ1-1; the D gene is possibly TRBD1 (6 bases). The V end was cut by 1 base, the J end by 4 bases, with 11 bases between. CDR1 and CDR2 from the germline V gene are SGHKS and YYEKEE (reference sequence). CDR3 size: 14 residues. The chain's CDR3 is CASSLTGMGTEAFF. The DNA for the CDR3 is TGTGCCAGCAGCTTGACAGGGATGGGCACTGAAGCTTTCTTT.

This clonotype came up many times. The V and J genes are TRBV28 and TRBJ1-5; the D gene is possibly TRBD1 (6 bases). Per the germline V gene, CDR1 is MDHEN and CDR2 is SYDVKM. The CDR3 extends over 14 amino acids. V was trimmed by 4 bases and J by 8 bases, leaving 15 bases between them. The CDR3 here is CASSSPRGNEPQHF. The CDR3 DNA is TGTGCCAGCAGTTCACCCAGGGGTAATGAGCCCCAGCATTTT.

This chain uses TRBV25-1 with TRBJ2-5; tentatively, D is TRBD2 (5 bases). This CDR3 comprises 15 residues. V was clipped by 3 bases and J by 2 bases, with 13 bases between them. From germline, CDR1 is MGHDK and CDR2 SYGVNS. In DNA, the CDR3 is TGTGCCAGCAGTGATCCAGCGGCTAATCAAGAGACCCAGTACTTC. Protein product: CASSDPAANQETQYF.